This TCR delta chain was observed in a study of gamma delta lymphoproliferative disorders and STAT genes (dated 2018 in TCRdb). Regarding the study in general: The LymphoTrack Dx TCRG Assay was used to prepare gamma-chain libraries from at least 50 ng of genomic DNA. The study profiled TCR gamma and delta CDR3 repertoires by deep sequencing in Tgammadelta lymphoproliferative disease patients and healthy controls, within a larger immunophenotypic and STAT-mutation study. Because no corresponding Invivoscribe delta assay was available, delta-chain libraries were prepared according to the EuroClonality-NGS working group standard operating procedure. To confirm the results, all delta-chain samples and a couple of gamma-chain samples were sequenced a second time. The study at large found these results: Control T cells likely spanned varied maturation stages, while leukemic cells were skewed toward terminal effectors, potentially limiting patient-control comparisons. The authors noted that NGS specificity may be reduced at low frequencies, so the public or private nature of leukemic clones needs confirmation. When whole repertoires were clustered, patient gamma repertoires were grouped separately from healthy controls, whereas no separation between groups was observed for delta repertoires. Nearly all major gamma and delta clonotypes of patients were found to be public, being shared with at least one healthy donor, and only a couple of gamma clonotypes were found to be private to disease.

Both library methods used multiplex PCR with primers targeting conserved V and J regions of the TCR genes. Purified and pooled amplicons were sequenced on an Illumina MiSeq platform. From the authors' description of their analysis: MiXCR performed V(D)J alignment, clonotype assembly and translation, and VDJtools was used for functionality assessment and CDR3 repertoire analyses. CDR3 was defined per IMGT, and analyses were restricted to productive sequences using functional genes, excluding ORF genes and pseudogenes. Identical amino acid CDR3s of major clonotypes (frequency >=5%) were searched for across all patients and controls using a custom Python script. A one-sided non-parametric Wilcoxon test was used to compare clonotype frequencies between patients and controls. Identical DNA sequences were merged into single rows after TCRdb reprocessed the public reads with CATT. TCRdb, not the original authors, processed these V and J calls. The sample data list fewer than 3,500 delta-chain clones, and 1% to 1.5% of these were observed just once. The ten largest make up around 20% of the sample.

For TCR sequencing, genomic DNA was taken from peripheral blood mononuclear cells isolated from both patients and controls. As controls, approximately 23 healthy adult blood donors (median age approximately 60 years; roughly twelve males and 11 females) were included and were matched to patients for age and sex. This clone is hyperexpanded (1% or more) in its sample. This clone's antigen is unknown. No much larger clonotype is one base removed from it; base qualities were not supplied. Within the sample, other DNA sequences also encode this same CDR3. This sequence originates from a human donor in good health. The source material was blood.

The DNA is as follows: TGTGCCTGTGACACCGTTGGGGGATACACCGATAAACTCATCTTT. It codes for CACDTVGGYTDKLIF. Here the chain combines TRDV2 and TRDJ1; TRDD3 lines up with 8 middle nucleotides. The CDR3 spans 15 residues, from the cysteine through the phenylalanine. Only the CDR3 region is kept as DNA, spanning 45 bases read in frame from base 1. At the junction V is shortened by 0 bases and J by 0 bases; bases outside the gene matches: 2. CDR1 and CDR2 were assigned from the germline V gene as GEAIGNYY and EKD.